The 3 T cell receptor beta chains below come from one sample, sequenced in a study of response to subunit inactivated influenza vaccine. One entry per CDR3 protein, called by TCRdb with MiXCR from the RT-PCR reads. The repertoire consists of hundreds of thousands of distinct CDR3 sequences, with 14% occurring once and the leading ten covering less than 9%. The material sequenced was PBMCs from blood, taken roughly 15 days before vaccination. The receptor source for this set is a man between 45 and 60 years old who received an inactivated influenza vaccine.

The chain has TRBV6-2 or TRBV6-3 and TRBJ2-2, with 11 bases aligning to TRBD2. V lost 3 bases to trimming and J lost 0 bases; unmatched junction nucleotides: 6. There are 18 residues in the CDR3. Germline V CDR1 and CDR2: MNHEY, SVGEGT. The chain's CDR3 is CASSYTSGRRTNTGELFF. The CDR3 DNA reads TGTGCCAGCAGTTATACTAGCGGGAGACGAACGAACACCGGGGAGCTGTTTTTT.

This clonotype was counted at least ten times. This chain connects TRBV2 to TRBJ1-5; D is possibly TRBD1 (6 bases). The V gene's germline CDR1 is SNHLY and CDR2 FYNNEI. V was shortened by 7 bases and J by 9 bases, with 16 bases between the two germline ends. The CDR3 spans 13 residues. In DNA, the CDR3 is TGTGCCAGCAATCAGGCAGGGGATGGGCCCCAGCATTTT. As protein: CASNQAGDGPQHF.

The J gene is TRBJ2-1, the V gene TRBV24-1; D is uncertain. With 5 bases removed from V and 5 bases from J, the gap between germline ends came to 6 bases. Germline loops: CDR1 KGHDR, CDR2 SFDVKD. This CDR3 has 12 residues. CDR3 sequence: CATSVIDNEQFF. The CDR3 DNA follows: TGTGCCACCAGTGTTATAGACAATGAGCAGTTCTTC.